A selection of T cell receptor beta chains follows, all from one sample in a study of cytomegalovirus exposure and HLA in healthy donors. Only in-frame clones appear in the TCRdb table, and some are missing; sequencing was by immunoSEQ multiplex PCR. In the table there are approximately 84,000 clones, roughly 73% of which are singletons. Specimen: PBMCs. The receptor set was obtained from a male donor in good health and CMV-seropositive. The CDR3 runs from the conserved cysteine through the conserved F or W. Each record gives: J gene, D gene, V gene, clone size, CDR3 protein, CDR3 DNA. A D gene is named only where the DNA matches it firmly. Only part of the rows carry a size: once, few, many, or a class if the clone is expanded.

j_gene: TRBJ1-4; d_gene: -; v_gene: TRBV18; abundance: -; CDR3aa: CASSAEAGSVEKLFF; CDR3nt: TGTGCCAGCTCAGCCGAAGCCGGGTCGGTCGAAAAACTGTTTTTT
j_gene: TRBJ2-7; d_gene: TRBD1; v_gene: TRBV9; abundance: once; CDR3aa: CASSPRTGGYSEQYF; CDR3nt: TGTGCCAGCAGCCCCCGGACAGGGGGCTACTCCGAGCAGTACTTC
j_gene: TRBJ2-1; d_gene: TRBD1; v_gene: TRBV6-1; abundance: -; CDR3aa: CASSDRGSYNEQFF; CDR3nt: TGTGCCAGCAGCGACAGGGGGTCCTACAATGAGCAGTTCTTC
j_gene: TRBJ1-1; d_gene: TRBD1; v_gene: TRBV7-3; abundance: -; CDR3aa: CASSLTLTGKAFF; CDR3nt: TGTGCCAGCAGCTTAACGTTGACAGGGAAAGCTTTCTTT
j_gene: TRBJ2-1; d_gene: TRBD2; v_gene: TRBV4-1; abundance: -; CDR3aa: CASSQGNSGGEQFF; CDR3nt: TGCGCCAGCAGCCAAGGTAACAGCGGGGGTGAGCAGTTCTTC
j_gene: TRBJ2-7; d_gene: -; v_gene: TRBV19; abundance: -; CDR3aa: CASSINYEQYF; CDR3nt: TGTGCCAGTAGCATCAACTACGAGCAGTACTTC
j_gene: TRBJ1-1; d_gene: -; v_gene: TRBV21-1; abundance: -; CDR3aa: CASSTPSTGYAFF; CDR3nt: TGTGCCAGCAGCACACCCTCGACAGGGTATGCTTTCTTT
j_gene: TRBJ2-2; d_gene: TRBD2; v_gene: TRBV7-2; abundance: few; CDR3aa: CASSQPGAGGPSGELFF; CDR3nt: TGTGCCAGCAGCCAGCCCGGAGCGGGAGGGCCTTCCGGGGAGCTGTTTTTT
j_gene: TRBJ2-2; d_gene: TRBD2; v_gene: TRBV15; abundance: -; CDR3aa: CATRPGTSRPGELFF; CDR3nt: TGTGCCACCCGGCCCGGGACTAGCCGTCCCGGGGAGCTGTTTTTT
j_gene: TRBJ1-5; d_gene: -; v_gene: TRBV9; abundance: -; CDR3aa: CASSVGGGGQPQHF; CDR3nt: TGTGCCAGCAGCGTAGGCGGGGGCGGTCAGCCCCAGCATTTT
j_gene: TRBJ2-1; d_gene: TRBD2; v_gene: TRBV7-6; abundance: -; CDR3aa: CASSSPYSGRSYNEQFF; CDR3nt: TGTGCCAGCAGCTCGCCGTATAGCGGGAGATCGTACAATGAGCAGTTCTTC
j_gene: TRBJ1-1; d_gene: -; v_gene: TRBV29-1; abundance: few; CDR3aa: CSGRQGSTEAFF; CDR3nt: TGCAGCGGGCGGCAGGGAAGTACTGAAGCTTTCTTT
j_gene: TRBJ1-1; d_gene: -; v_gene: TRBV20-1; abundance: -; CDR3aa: CSATKNTEAFF; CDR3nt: TGCAGTGCTACCAAAAACACTGAAGCTTTCTTT
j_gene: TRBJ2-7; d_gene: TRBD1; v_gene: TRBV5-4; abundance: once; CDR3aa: CASSSGQGQQYF; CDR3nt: TGTGCCAGCAGCTCTGGACAGGGCCAGCAGTACTTC
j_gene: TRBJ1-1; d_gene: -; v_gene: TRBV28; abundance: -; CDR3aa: CASSLNDLLVNTEAFF; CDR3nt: TGTGCCAGCAGCCTAAATGATTTACTCGTGAACACTGAAGCTTTCTTT
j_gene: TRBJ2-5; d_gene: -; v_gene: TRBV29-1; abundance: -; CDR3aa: CSVGGRGAETQYF; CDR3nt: TGCAGCGTGGGGGGCAGGGGGGCAGAGACCCAGTACTTC
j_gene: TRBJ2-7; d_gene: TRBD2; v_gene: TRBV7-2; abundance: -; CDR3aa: CASSLGRLAGGYEQYF; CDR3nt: TGTGCCAGCAGCTTAGGCCGACTAGCGGGAGGCTACGAGCAGTACTTC
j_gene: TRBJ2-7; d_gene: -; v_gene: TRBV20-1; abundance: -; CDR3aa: CSASSEQYF; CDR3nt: TGCAGTGCTAGCAGCGAGCAGTACTTC
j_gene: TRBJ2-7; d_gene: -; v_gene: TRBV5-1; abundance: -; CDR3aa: CASSLANGDEQYF; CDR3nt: TGCGCCAGCAGCTTGGCCAACGGGGACGAGCAGTACTTC
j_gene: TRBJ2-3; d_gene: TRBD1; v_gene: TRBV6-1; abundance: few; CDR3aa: CASSEGTGGMDTQYF; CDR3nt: TGTGCCAGCAGTGAAGGGACAGGGGGAATGGATACGCAGTATTTT
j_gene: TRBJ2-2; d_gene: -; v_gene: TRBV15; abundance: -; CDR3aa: CATSRVGDTGELFF; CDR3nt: TGTGCCACCAGCAGAGTAGGGGATACCGGGGAGCTGTTTTTT
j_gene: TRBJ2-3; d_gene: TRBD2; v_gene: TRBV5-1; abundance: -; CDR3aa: CASSLAGRGTDTQYF; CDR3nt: TGCGCCAGCAGCTTGGCCGGGAGGGGCACAGATACGCAGTATTTT
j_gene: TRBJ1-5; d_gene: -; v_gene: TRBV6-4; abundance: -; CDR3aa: CASYPREGDSNQPQNF; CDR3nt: TGTGCCAGCTATCCCAGGGAAGGGGATAGCAATCAGCCCCAGAATTTT
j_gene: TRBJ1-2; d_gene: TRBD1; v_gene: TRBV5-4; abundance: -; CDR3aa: CASSPGMGQGHYGYTF; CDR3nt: TGTGCCAGCAGCCCCGGGATGGGACAGGGGCACTATGGCTACACCTTC
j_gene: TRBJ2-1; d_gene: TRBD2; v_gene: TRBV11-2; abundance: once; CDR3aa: CASRSIAGGLYNEQFF; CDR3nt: TGTGCCAGCAGATCAATAGCGGGAGGGCTCTACAATGAGCAGTTCTTC
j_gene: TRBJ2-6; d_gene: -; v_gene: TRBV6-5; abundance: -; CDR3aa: CASSYSRSGANVLTF; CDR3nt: TGTGCCAGCAGTTACTCCCGCTCTGGGGCCAACGTCCTGACTTTC
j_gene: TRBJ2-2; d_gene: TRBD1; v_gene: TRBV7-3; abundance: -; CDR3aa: CASSRDRVNTGELFF; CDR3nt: TGTGCCAGCAGCCGGGACAGGGTAAACACCGGGGAGCTGTTTTTT
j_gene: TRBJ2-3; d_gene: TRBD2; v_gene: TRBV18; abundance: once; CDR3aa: CATQPVAGDTDTQYF; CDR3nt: TGTGCCACACAACCGGTAGCGGGGGACACAGATACGCAGTATTTT
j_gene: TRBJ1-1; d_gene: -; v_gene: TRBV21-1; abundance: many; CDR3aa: CASSMLGQGATEAFF; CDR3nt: TGTGCCAGCAGCATGCTAGGACAGGGGGCCACTGAAGCTTTCTTT
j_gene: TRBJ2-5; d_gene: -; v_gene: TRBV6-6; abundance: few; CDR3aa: CASSYSGETQYF; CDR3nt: TGTGCCAGCAGTTACTCCGGGGAGACCCAGTACTTC
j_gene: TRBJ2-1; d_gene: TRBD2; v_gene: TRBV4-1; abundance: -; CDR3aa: CASSQGGGQYNEQFF; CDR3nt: TGCGCCAGCAGCCAGGGCGGGGGGCAATACAATGAGCAGTTCTTC
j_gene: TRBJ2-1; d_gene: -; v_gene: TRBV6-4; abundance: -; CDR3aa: CASSDTYRDTRSYNEQFF; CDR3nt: TGTGCCAGCAGTGACACCTATCGGGACACCCGGTCCTACAATGAGCAGTTCTTC
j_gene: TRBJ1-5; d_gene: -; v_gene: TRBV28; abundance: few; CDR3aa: CASSPRTDIWPQHF; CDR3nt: TGTGCCAGCAGTCCCCGGACAGATATTTGGCCCCAGCATTTT
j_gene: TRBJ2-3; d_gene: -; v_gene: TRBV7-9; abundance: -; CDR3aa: CASSLGTLRTDTQYF; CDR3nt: TGTGCCAGCAGCTTAGGGACTCTTCGGACAGATACGCAGTATTTT
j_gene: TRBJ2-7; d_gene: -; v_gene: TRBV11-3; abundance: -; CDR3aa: CASSHPRGCEQYF; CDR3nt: TGTGCCAGCAGCCACCCGCGGGGTTGCGAGCAGTACTTC
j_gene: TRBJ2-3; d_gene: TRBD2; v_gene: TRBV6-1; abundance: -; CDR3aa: CASSLAGGRTDTQYF; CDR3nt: TGTGCCAGCAGTTTAGCGGGAGGGCGCACAGATACGCAGTATTTT
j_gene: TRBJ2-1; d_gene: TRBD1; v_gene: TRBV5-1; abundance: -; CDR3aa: CASSPGQGVNGEQFF; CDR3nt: TGCGCCAGCAGCCCCGGACAGGGGGTCAATGGTGAGCAGTTCTTC
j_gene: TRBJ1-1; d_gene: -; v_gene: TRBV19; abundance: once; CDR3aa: CASSGRVDTEAFF; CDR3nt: TGTGCCAGTAGCGGCAGGGTGGACACTGAAGCTTTCTTT
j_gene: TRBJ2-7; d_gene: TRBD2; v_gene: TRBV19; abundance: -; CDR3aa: CASSTGLAGVDEQYF; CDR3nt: TGTGCCAGTAGTACGGGACTAGCGGGAGTCGACGAGCAGTACTTC
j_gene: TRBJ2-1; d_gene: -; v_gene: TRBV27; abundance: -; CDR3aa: CASSLSPRGRNNEQFF; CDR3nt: TGTGCCAGCAGTTTATCCCCCCGAGGGCGGAACAATGAGCAGTTCTTC
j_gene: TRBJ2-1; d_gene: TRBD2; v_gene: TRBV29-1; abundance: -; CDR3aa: CSVAGDPHNEQFF; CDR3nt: TGCAGCGTAGCGGGGGACCCCCACAATGAGCAGTTCTTC
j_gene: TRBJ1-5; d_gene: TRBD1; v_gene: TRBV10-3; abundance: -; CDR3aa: CAISELMTGNQPQHF; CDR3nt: TGTGCCATCAGTGAGTTGATGACAGGGAATCAGCCCCAGCATTTT
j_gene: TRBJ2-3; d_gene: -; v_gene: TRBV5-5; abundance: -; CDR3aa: CASSFSPGISTDTQYF; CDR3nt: TGTGCCAGCAGCTTTTCTCCGGGGATTAGCACAGATACGCAGTATTTT
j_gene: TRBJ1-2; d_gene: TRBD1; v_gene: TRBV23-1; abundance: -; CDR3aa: CASSHNTPGGPYGYTF; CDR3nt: TGCGCCAGCAGTCATAATACGCCAGGGGGCCCCTATGGCTACACCTTC